The rows below give T cell receptor beta chains drawn from one sample of a study of blood T cell repertoires in COVID-19. Assay: immunoSEQ multiplex PCR; the TCRdb copy retains only in-frame clones and omits some. The repertoire includes about 150,000 clones, around three quarters of them detected once, and over 8.5% sits in the top ten. The sample consisted of peripheral blood. These receptors originate from a man in his fifties or sixties with active or convalescent COVID-19. Both conserved end residues are part of each CDR3. A D gene is named only where the DNA matches it firmly. Size tells how often a clone was seen (once, few, many) or the class of an expanded clone, and some rows leave it out.

TRBV5-1	TRBJ2-3	.	.	TGCGCCAGCAGTCAGCGTTACACAGATACGCAGTATTTT	CASSQRYTDTQYF
TRBV5-5	TRBJ1-6	.	.	TGTGCCAGCAGCTTGCGAGGGACACAGAATACTAATTCACCCCTCCACTTT	CASSLRGTQNTNSPLHF
TRBV6-5	TRBJ2-1	.	.	TGTGCCAGCAGTCGAGGAGGGGCGTCCTACAATGAGCAGTTCTTC	CASSRGGASYNEQFF
TRBV5-4	TRBJ2-7	.	TRBD2	TGTGCCAGCAACCTACGACTAGCGTCCTCCTACGAGCAGTACTTC	CASNLRLASSYEQYF
TRBV7-6	TRBJ2-5	.	TRBD1	TGTGCCAGCAGCTGGGGACAGGGGGCCCAAGAGACCCAGTACTTC	CASSWGQGAQETQYF
TRBV19	TRBJ1-5	.	.	TGTGCCAGCACCGCCGGAGATCATAGCAATCAGCCCCAGCATTTT	CASTAGDHSNQPQHF
TRBV12-3/TRBV12-4	TRBJ1-1	.	TRBD1	TGTGCCAGCAGCTCCGGGACAGGGAGTGAAGCTTTCTTT	CASSSGTGSEAFF
TRBV5-1	TRBJ2-2	.	.	TGCGCCAGCAGCTTGGGCCCGGACGGGGTAGGGACCGGGGAGCTGTTTTTT	CASSLGPDGVGTGELFF
TRBV6-4	TRBJ2-2	.	TRBD1	TGTGCCAGCAGCGAACAGGGGGCAGGGACCGGGGAGCTGTTTTTT	CASSEQGAGTGELFF
TRBV4-2	TRBJ2-1	few	.	TGTGCCAGCAGCCAAGATCCGCAGGGGTACAATGAGCAGTTCTTC	CASSQDPQGYNEQFF
TRBV7-9	TRBJ2-5	.	TRBD1	TGTGCCAGCAGCTTAGGACAGGGGGTGGAGACCCAGTACTTC	CASSLGQGVETQYF
TRBV6-6	TRBJ2-7	.	TRBD2	TGTGCCAGCAGCGAGACTAGCGGGAGAAACTACGAGCAGTACTTC	CASSETSGRNYEQYF
TRBV7-2	TRBJ2-1	.	TRBD2	TGTGCCAGCAGCCGTAGTCGGTATCAAGCTACTAGCGGGAATAGGGAGCAGTTCTTC	CASSRSRYQATSGNREQFF
TRBV30	TRBJ1-2	.	.	TGTGCCTGGAGTGTGCGGGGAGTCTATGGCTACACCTTC	CAWSVRGVYGYTF
TRBV2	TRBJ2-3	.	TRBD2	TGTGCCAGCAGTGAAAGGGGACTAGCGACAGATACGCAGTATTTT	CASSERGLATDTQYF
TRBV11-1	TRBJ2-7	.	TRBD1	TGTGCCAGCAGCTTAAGGGACAGGGGTTACGAGCAGTACTTC	CASSLRDRGYEQYF
TRBV3-1/TRBV3-2	TRBJ2-3	.	TRBD2	TGTGCCAGCAGCCCACATCGACCTAGCGGGAGGGCTTTCGATACGCAGTATTTT	CASSPHRPSGRAFDTQYF
TRBV6-5	TRBJ2-1	.	TRBD2	TGTGCCACAATGGGGGCGCGGGAGGGCGAGGATGAGCAGTTCTTC	CATMGAREGEDEQFF
TRBV19	TRBJ1-1	.	.	TGTGCCAGTAGCCTCTTAGAGGGAGTGAACACTGAAGCTTTCTTT	CASSLLEGVNTEAFF
TRBV9	TRBJ2-5	.	.	TGTGCCAGCAGCGTAGGATTTGGGGGGTGGGAGACCCAGTACTTC	CASSVGFGGWETQYF
TRBV5-1	TRBJ1-5	.	.	TGCGCCAGCAGCTTGCAGGGGTTTGGCAATCAGCCCCAGCATTTT	CASSLQGFGNQPQHF
TRBV3-1/TRBV3-2	TRBJ2-3	.	TRBD1	TGTGCCAGCAGCCAAGATCTAGTGGGACAGGATAGCACAGATACGCAGTATTTT	CASSQDLVGQDSTDTQYF
TRBV27	TRBJ2-1	.	.	TGTGCCAGCAGTTTAATGGCGGGCAGCTCCTACAATGAGCAGTTCTTC	CASSLMAGSSYNEQFF
TRBV29-1	TRBJ2-3	.	.	TGCAGCGCTTCCCCTTTGGCGGTTGGTGCAGATACGCAGTATTTT	CSASPLAVGADTQYF
TRBV27	TRBJ2-5	few	.	TGTGCCAGCAGTCCCCACGCCGGGTCCCAAGAGACCCAGTACTTC	CASSPHAGSQETQYF
TRBV19	TRBJ1-5	.	.	TGTGCCAGTAGTATAGGAGGTCAGCCCCAGCATTTT	CASSIGGQPQHF
TRBV21-1	TRBJ2-7	.	.	TGTGCCAGCAGCCCTCGGACTAGCGGGAGGCCCTCCTACGAGCAGTACTTC	CASSPRTSGRPSYEQYF
TRBV11-2	TRBJ2-7	few	.	TGTGCCAGCAGCTTCATGGGAGCCTACGAGCAGTACTTC	CASSFMGAYEQYF
TRBV27	TRBJ2-1	few	TRBD2	TGTGCCAGCAGGCTAGCGGGAGGGCCATACAATGAGCAGTTCTTC	CASRLAGGPYNEQFF
TRBV19	TRBJ1-6	.	.	TGTGCCAGTAGTAGCGCGGGCCTAGAAAATTCACCCCTCCACTTT	CASSSAGLENSPLHF
TRBV19	TRBJ2-3	.	.	TGTGCCAGTAGTAGCGGCCATACGCAGTATTTT	CASSSGHTQYF
TRBV5-4	TRBJ2-3	.	.	TGTGCCAGCAGCTTCGGCGGAGGGGAAGATACGCAGTATTTT	CASSFGGGEDTQYF
TRBV30	TRBJ2-7	.	.	TGTGCCTGGAGTGTACAAGGGGCGCCCAAACAGTACTTC	CAWSVQGAPKQYF
TRBV29-1	TRBJ2-7	.	.	TGCAGCGTTGGTCGCTTAGCCTACGAGCAGTACTTC	CSVGRLAYEQYF